The 25 T cell receptor beta chains below come from one sample, sequenced in a study of CD8 T cells in ankylosing spondylitis. Their cognate antigens are unknown. TCRdb called the 5' RACE reads again in MiXCR, with one record for every CDR3 protein. The sample consists of more than 250,000 distinct CDR3 sequences, 8% of them appearing once. Overall study findings and caveats: One TCR beta motif, made up of roughly 8 highly homologous variants, appeared characteristic of ankylosing spondylitis blood.

The sample taken for sequencing was blood, either unsorted or a sorted T cell fraction (not recorded which). All receptors come from a male donor with ankylosing spondylitis.

This clonotype has more than one count but fewer than ten. The chain employs TRBV29-1 and TRBJ1-1; 7 bases are shared with TRBD1. CDR1 is SQVTM and CDR2 is ANQGSEA in the germline V gene. Trimming at V came to 6 bases and at J to 4 bases, leaving 11 bases not matched to a gene. The CDR3 is 14 residues long. CDR3 region: CSVLRTGWSTEAFF. The CDR3 DNA reads TGCAGCGTACTCCGGACAGGATGGAGCACTGAAGCTTTCTTT.

This sequence joins TRBV29-1 and TRBJ2-1; 9 positions agree with TRBD1. The CDR3 extends over 13 amino acids. V lost 7 bases, J lost 1 base, and 2 bases stayed unmatched. CDR1 and CDR2 (germline): SQVTM, ANQGSEA. The CDR3 DNA sequence: TGCAGCGGGGGACAGGGTTCCTACAATGAGCAGTTCTTC. Protein: CSGGQGSYNEQFF.

This chain uses TRBV6-1 with TRBJ1-1; 11 positions match TRBD1. This CDR3 is built from 16 residues. Germline V gene data show CDR1 as MNHNS and CDR2 as SASEGT. V dropped 6 bases and J dropped 3; count of bases not matched to a gene: 9. As DNA, the CDR3 is TGTGCCAGCAGATCTTATCCGGGACAGGGGGACACTGAAGCTTTCTTT. Protein: CASRSYPGQGDTEAFF.

This clonotype was detected only a few times. The chain uses TRBV20-1 and TRBJ2-7, with D perhaps TRBD2 (5 bases). Germline V lookup: CDR1 DFQATT, CDR2 SNEGSKA (reference sequence). This CDR3 region has 14 residues. The V end lost 1 base, the J end lost 3 bases, and 13 bases lay between the germline ends. CDR3 coding DNA: TGCAGTGCTAGAGCCGCTACCGGACTCTACGAGCAGTACTTC. Translation: CSARAATGLYEQYF.

Only a few counts were recorded for this clonotype. This chain uses TRBV25-1 with TRBJ1-4; possible D gene TRBD1, 6 bases. The V gene lost 2 bases and the J gene lost 8 bases, with 21 bases spanning the gap. CDR1 is MGHDK, CDR2 SYGVNS, per germline. The CDR3 covers 17 residues. CDR3 in DNA: TGTGCCAGCAGTGAAGTTTCCGGGACACCGGTTGAGGAAAAACTGTTTTTT. Its protein is CASSEVSGTPVEEKLFF.

Turning to this clonotype: A clone one base away is much larger, so this may be a read error. The chain couples TRBV7-9 to TRBJ2-7; a possible D gene is TRBD2 (5 bases). CDR1 is SEHNR, CDR2 FQNEAQ, per germline (reference sequence). The V end was cut by 4 bases, the J end by 3 bases, with 16 bases between. This CDR3 spans 15 amino acids. The CDR3 region is CASSSRIGGYYEQYF. CDR3 nucleotides: TGTGCCAGCAGCTCCCGTATTGGCGGGTACTACGAGCAGTACTTC.

This clonotype turned up a few times. The chain carries TRBV27 and TRBJ2-1, with 11 bases identical to TRBD2. The CDR3 loop spans 17 amino acids. Unmatched junction bases numbered 12, after V lost 5 bases and J lost 6 bases. CDR1 and CDR2 from the germline V gene are MNHEY and SMNVEV (reference sequence). The CDR3: CASSPRGLAGGRNEQFF. The DNA of the CDR3 is TGTGCCAGCAGTCCTAGGGGCTTAGCGGGAGGGCGCAATGAGCAGTTCTTC.

This clonotype has a count of ten or more. This sequence joins TRBV3-1 and TRBJ2-2, with 10 bases identical to TRBD1. With 1 base clipped from V and 4 bases from J, the junction kept 3 bases outside the gene matches. The CDR3 runs to 16 residues. The germline gives CDR1 LGHDT, CDR2 YNNKEL (reference sequence). CDR3 nucleotides: TGTGCCAGCAGCCAAGGAAGGGACAGGGGCACCGGGGAGCTGTTTTTT. This encodes CASSQGRDRGTGELFF.

This clonotype was detected only a few times. V is TRBV10-3 and J is TRBJ2-7; TRBD2 matches 7 bases. Germline-derived CDR1 and CDR2 are ENHRY and SYGVKD. V was clipped by 6 bases and J by 5 bases; unmatched bases: 1. The CDR3 sequence is 11 residues long. CDR3 nucleotides: TGTGCCATCAGAGGGACTAACGAGCAGTACTTC. It translates to CAIRGTNEQYF.

In its sample, this clonotype was seen a few times. V is TRBV12-3 or TRBV12-4 and J is TRBJ1-3; D unresolved. Trimming removed 3 bases at V and 0 bases at J, with 12 bases between. The CDR3 runs to 16 residues. This CDR3 reads CASSFLGPNSGNTIYF. The CDR3 DNA follows: TGTGCCAGCAGTTTTTTGGGCCCAAACTCTGGAAACACCATATATTTT.

The chain is built from TRBV29-1 and TRBJ2-2; TRBD2 might be the D (5 bases). Germline V lookup: CDR1 SQVTM, CDR2 ANQGSEA. With 3 bases removed from V and 1 base from J, the gap between germline ends came to 15 bases. The CDR3 has 16 residues. For the CDR3, the DNA is TGCAGCGTTGACCCTCTCGCCAGCGGGAACACCGGGGAGCTGTTTTTT. Translating it yields CSVDPLASGNTGELFF.

The rearrangement uses TRBV3-1 and TRBJ2-5; D perhaps matches TRBD1 (6 bases). The CDR3 runs to 13 residues. V dropped 8 bases and J dropped 2 bases, with 12 bases sitting between them. Germline V gene lookup returns CDR1 LGHDT and CDR2 YNNKEL (reference sequence). The DNA of the CDR3 is TGTGCCAGCGGACAGAACTCTCAAGAGACCCAGTACTTC. The encoded protein is CASGQNSQETQYF.

This clonotype came up many times. The chain couples TRBV2 to TRBJ1-1, with 8 nucleotides matching TRBD1. The CDR3 has 14 residues. The V and J ends lost 4 bases and 3 bases, in that order; junction bases with no gene match: 4. CDR1 and CDR2 (germline): SNHLY, FYNNEI. CDR3 loop: CASSGTGFYTEAFF. In DNA, the CDR3 is TGTGCCAGCAGTGGGACAGGGTTTTACACTGAAGCTTTCTTT.

J is TRBJ2-2 and V is TRBV12-3 or TRBV12-4; D unresolved. The ends were cut back, 5 bases at V and 0 bases at J, with 13 bases in the middle. The CDR3 is 16 amino acids. The CDR3 bases are TGTGCCAGCAGTCTACTCGGACCTGCGAACACCGGGGAGCTGTTTTTT. Its protein product is CASSLLGPANTGELFF.

This chain links TRBV6-2 or TRBV6-3 with TRBJ2-7, with 7 positions matching TRBD1. The CDR3 runs to 17 residues. V shed 5 bases, J shed 0 bases, and the junction held 13 bases outside the gene matches. Looked up from germline, CDR1 is MNHEY and CDR2 is SVGEGT. CDR3 in DNA: TGTGCCAGCAGTCCCCTCCCGGGACAGTACCTCTCCTACGAGCAGTACTTC. It translates to CASSPLPGQYLSYEQYF.

The table lists this clonotype with a few counts. V usage is TRBV7-3 and J usage is TRBJ1-1; TRBD1 agrees at 7 bases. The V segment lost 4 bases and the J segment 4 bases; nucleotides outside the gene matches: 15. Looked up from germline, CDR1 is SGHTA and CDR2 is FQGTGA. The CDR3 length is 17 residues. The CDR3 spells CASSYLDRAEGGTEAFF. The CDR3 DNA follows: TGTGCCAGCAGCTATTTAGACAGGGCCGAGGGCGGCACTGAAGCTTTCTTT.

In its sample, this clonotype was seen many times. The J gene is TRBJ2-1, the V gene TRBV7-2; 10 bases agree with TRBD2. Germline assignment: CDR1 SGHTA and CDR2 FQGNSA. The V gene end was trimmed by 5 bases and the J gene end by 4 bases; junction bases not matched to a gene: 5. The CDR3 totals 15 residues. The chain's CDR3 is CASSRTSGNYNEQFF. The DNA of the CDR3 is TGTGCCAGCAGCCGCACTAGCGGGAATTACAATGAGCAGTTCTTC. Looking up the rest from reference TRBV7-2 and TRBJ2-1 gives the full variable domain: GAGVSQSPSNKVTEKGKDVELRCDPISGHTALYWYRQSLGQGLEFLIYFQGNSAPDKSGLPSDRFSAERTGGSVSTLTIQRTQQEDSAVYLCASSRTSGNYNEQFFGPGTRLTVL.

The gene calls are TRBV27 and TRBJ2-3; 8 nucleotides align to TRBD1. This CDR3 region has 16 residues. The ends lost 6 bases at V and 0 bases at J; junction bases unmatched: 8. CDR1 and CDR2 from the germline V gene are MNHEY and SMNVEV (reference sequence). CDR3 residues: CASRTYRGTSTDTQYF. The CDR3, as DNA: TGTGCCAGCAGAACGTACAGGGGGACTAGCACAGATACGCAGTATTTT.

This chain connects TRBV20-1 to TRBJ2-5; 11 bases agree with TRBD2. There are 16 residues in the CDR3. The germline V gene encodes CDR1 DFQATT and CDR2 SNEGSKA (reference sequence). With V trimmed by 6 bases and J by 5 bases, 14 bases remained unmatched. CDR3 sequence (DNA): TGCAGTGCCCTGGGCCCACTAGCGGGAGTTCAGGAGACCCAGTACTTC. Protein sequence: CSALGPLAGVQETQYF.

This clonotype was recorded many times. V gene TRBV7-8 combines with J gene TRBJ2-1; D is undetermined. The V gene lost 6 bases and the J gene lost 5 bases, with 14 bases spanning the gap. CDR1 and CDR2 from the germline V gene are SGHVS and FQNEAQ. The CDR3 spans 14 residues. DNA for the CDR3: TGTGCCAGCAGGAACTTCGAGAGCGACAATGAGCAGTTCTTC. Translating gives CASRNFESDNEQFF.

This chain connects TRBV24-1 to TRBJ1-4; unclear D gene. The CDR3 has 13 amino acids. Germline CDR1 KGHDR, CDR2 SFDVKD. Deletions cut 0 bases from V and 5 bases from J, with 3 bases between. CDR3 sequence: CATSDLRNEKLFF. In nucleotides, the CDR3 is TGTGCCACCAGTGATTTGCGGAATGAAAAACTGTTTTTT.

The chain recombines TRBV20-1 with TRBJ2-1, with a possible D match to TRBD2 (5 bases). Looked up from germline, CDR1 is DFQATT and CDR2 is SNEGSKA (reference sequence). The CDR3 spans 12 residues. The CDR3 DNA sequence: TGCAGCCCAGAAGGAGGCTACAATGAGCAGTTCTTC. As protein: CSPEGGYNEQFF.

This chain uses TRBV6-2 or TRBV6-3 with TRBJ2-2; 10 bases match TRBD2. The CDR3 loop spans 16 amino acids. Germline V gene sequence: CDR1 MNHEY, CDR2 SVGEGT. Trimming took 5 bases from V and 5 from J; bases not matched to a gene: 8. CDR3 loop: CASSDGLAVETGELFF. The DNA of the CDR3 is TGTGCCAGCAGTGACGGACTAGCGGTTGAAACCGGGGAGCTGTTTTTT.

The sample holds many counts of this clonotype. The rearrangement links TRBV6-1 to TRBJ2-1, with 12 positions matching TRBD2. V gave up 5 bases and J gave up 4 bases; unmatched junction bases: 6. This CDR3 has 16 residues. The germline CDR1 and CDR2 sequences are MNHNS and SASEGT. The DNA for the CDR3 is TGTGCCAGCAGTCATCTAGCGGGAGGGAGATACAATGAGCAGTTCTTC. It is translated as CASSHLAGGRYNEQFF.

The chain has TRBV30 and TRBJ1-5; maybe TRBD1 (6 bases). This CDR3 is 15 amino acids long. Trimming removed 1 base from V and 5 bases from J, with 15 bases in between. The germline gives CDR1 GTSNPN, CDR2 SVGIG (reference sequence). CDR3: CAWSEGRAGDQPQHF. The DNA for the CDR3 is TGTGCCTGGAGTGAGGGTCGTGCAGGGGATCAGCCCCAGCATTTT.